A selection of T cell receptor beta chains follows, all from one sample in a study of cytomegalovirus exposure and HLA in healthy donors. Using immunoSEQ multiplex PCR, the repertoire was profiled, and TCRdb retains in-frame clones only, with some absent. The sample carries some 200,000 clones, 55% to 75% recorded once. The sequencing input was PBMCs. The receptors were gathered from a middle-aged man in good health and CMV-seropositive. The CDR3 runs from the conserved cysteine through the conserved F or W.

j_call v_call cdr3_aa
TRBJ1-2 TRBV4-1 CASSQAPGGGYTF
TRBJ1-2 TRBV6-5 CASSPSRGENGYTF
TRBJ2-3 TRBV2 CASRGDFSTDTQYF
TRBJ1-2 TRBV5-1 CASSPGPGGRYGYTF
TRBJ2-2 TRBV28 CAISGDFNTGELFF
TRBJ1-4 TRBV7-9 CASSFPRGATNEKLFF
TRBJ1-6 TRBV11-2 CASSLRHGNSPLHF
TRBJ1-6 TRBV2 CASSRTGENSPLHF
TRBJ1-1 TRBV5-6 CASSFLDRQVFEAFF
TRBJ1-2 TRBV5-1 CASSLEAGLVGGYTF
TRBJ2-1 TRBV6-1 CASSGGLAVYNEQFF
TRBJ2-7 TRBV4-2 CASSHGQGRSYEQYF
TRBJ2-1 TRBV7-9 CASSWTGGISYNEQFF
TRBJ2-1 TRBV4-2 CASSQDRVGEQFF
TRBJ2-5 TRBV18 CASSPRGETQYF
TRBJ1-1 TRBV5-6 CASSLERGNTEAFF
TRBJ2-3 TRBV11-2 CASSLAGLTDTQYF
TRBJ1-1 TRBV7-2 CASSYYMGSANTEAFF
TRBJ2-1 TRBV19 CASSIDQGNDNEQFF
TRBJ1-1 TRBV11-3 CASSLAQNTEAFF
- TRBV27 CASRQGYEQYF
TRBJ2-7 TRBV7-3 CASSLGRGNYEQYF
TRBJ2-7 TRBV30 CAWSVRTSGGACHEQYF
TRBJ1-3 TRBV29-1 CSVEGARNTIYF
TRBJ1-4 TRBV5-6 CASSATGGGLEKLFF
TRBJ2-2 TRBV15 CATSRDRQGAYTGELFF
TRBJ2-7 TRBV14 CASSQDVAGTGGLYEQYF
TRBJ2-1 TRBV6-1 CASSEAFGQGVPNEQFF
TRBJ2-3 TRBV7-6 CASSYRTGTSTDTQYF
TRBJ2-7 TRBV7-9 CASSLQGSLAGHSYEQYF
TRBJ1-1 TRBV5-1 CASSWTQGDMEAFF
TRBJ1-1 TRBV5-6 CASSLGGLRTEAFF
TRBJ1-1 TRBV5-5 CASSLVRGRTEAFF
TRBJ2-2 TRBV6-6 CASSAGLAGGAGELFF
TRBJ1-6 TRBV5-8 CASRLLPGQGFYSPLHF
TRBJ2-1 TRBV5-1 CASSLGGGDGDEQFF
TRBJ1-2 TRBV10-3 CAISEDRGKGCTF
TRBJ2-3 TRBV5-1 CASSSTAGGAGDTQYF
TRBJ2-2 TRBV2 CASPKGGAGELFF
TRBJ1-1 TRBV7-2 CASSLGSPRSTTEAFF
TRBJ1-1 TRBV7-9 CASSLAGGSNTEAFF
TRBJ1-6 TRBV10-1 CASSAPPDIRNNSPLHF
TRBJ2-1 TRBV21-1 CASSPRTSGASSYNEQFF
TRBJ2-7 TRBV10-1 CASSRDLSSYEQYF